This T cell receptor (beta chain) was sequenced during a study of cytomegalovirus exposure and HLA in healthy donors (dated by TCRdb to 2015 to 2018). For the wider study: An earlier analysis of roughly 500 of the donors reported 276 Gb of sequence data and around 120 million unique TCR beta sequences obtained from around 190 million T cells. Roughly 300 gigabases of sequencing data and tens of millions of unique TCR sequences were included in an early release covering several hundred HLA-typed donors. Of the 350 to 400 genotyped donors, approximately 82% fell in the genetic ancestry cluster associated with self-reported Caucasian donors. The study was designed to test whether signatures of past pathogen exposure could be identified by cataloging public T cell receptors. Using immunosequencing, the study profiled T cell repertoires from 666 subjects and related those repertoires to cytomegalovirus serostatus. A separate validation cohort of about 110 different subjects was used in addition to the roughly 620-subject first cohort. High-throughput TCR immunosequencing, statistical association of individual TCRs with disease status, and machine learning were combined to predict cytomegalovirus infection status. In a later analysis, previously published TCR beta repertoires from 666 donors were re-analyzed and high-resolution HLA genotyping was added so that TCR occurrence patterns could be studied. Rather than drawing on any new phenotypic data, the later analysis identified candidate immune exposures from TCR beta sequences and the way those sequences occurred across donors. In an earlier analysis of roughly 580 of the donors, high-throughput TCR beta sequencing was used to judge whether each TCR beta V gene segment behaved as functional or pseudogenic. Donor age, sex, ethnicity and CMV serostatus were compiled alongside the repertoire data. In a later genetic analysis, genome-wide SNP genotypes for about 55% of the roughly 700 donors were used, and that subset was treated as a discovery cohort. All discovery cohort repertoires had been generated on a single sequencing platform. HLA typing included class I and class II loci at four-digit resolution. Typing coverage varied by locus: roughly 629-640 donors for A, B, C, DRB1 and DQB1; approximately 520 for DQA1; more than 600 for DPA1; fewer than 480 for DPB1. Four or five DR-DQ haplotypes were handled as single units for association and clustering because linkage in the cohort was strong. On average, around 200,000 unique TCR beta nucleotide sequences were sequenced per donor among about 400 genotyped donors of the cohort, with 15% to 20% of those sequences being non-productive.

Relative to germline, V is missing 3 bases and J is missing 6 bases, with 7 bases of the junction outside any gene match. Reading from cysteine to phenylalanine, the CDR3 counts 15 amino acids. Here the CDR3 DNA is all that survives: 45 bases in frame from base 1. CDR1 KGHSH and CDR2 LQKENI are derived from the germline V gene. The full study reports these points: For the cohort, immune exposure information was limited to CMV serostatus. According to a later analysis, TCR association rates differed among HLA loci, with DRB1 alleles showing the most associated TCRs and HLA-C alleles showing the fewest. In both the original and validation cohorts, the classifier was reported to diagnose cytomegalovirus status with high specificity and sensitivity. A group of highly shared sequence variants was considered likely to be a technical artifact of the sequencing pipeline. Some IMGT-functional V segments, including TRBV6-2 and TRBV6-3, could not be told apart with the 87-base-pair reads, so those segments were excluded. Roughly uniform sequencing depth across donors was assumed in presence/absence analyses, although this assumption may not hold. In vitro tests confirmed that a few of the cytomegalovirus-associated TCR beta chains recognize cytomegalovirus antigens. While some public TCRs were present in many individuals, most TCR sequences turned up only very rarely across donors. According to the authors, the approach could potentially be generalized to other disease states and immunological phenotypes. The earlier analysis of a few hundred of the donors excluded some 15 rarely observed V segments, including chromosome 9 orphons, because counts were too low. When HLA alleles, especially DR and DQ, strongly co-occurred, attributing TCR associations to individual alleles was difficult. Most CMV-associated TCR beta chains appeared to be HLA-restricted in a later analysis, and the HLA associations seemed to be driven largely by CMV exposure. Broadly in line with IMGT annotations, most TCR beta V segments showed up in productive rearrangements about 90% or about 30% of the time in an earlier analysis of about 500 of the donors. Linkage disequilibrium might explain the correlated functional status among segregating V segments, but an unknown experimental factor could not be excluded. Because HLA typing was missing for some donors at each locus, association tests included only the typed subset. Compared with the roughly 720-donor mean, donors in an Asian-associated ancestry cluster had fewer N-insertions in productive TCRs, according to a later genetic analysis. The cohort was sequenced for TCR beta chains only, and without alpha or paired-chain data the features that could be detected were limited. A further reported finding was that TCR beta sequences accurately predicted the HLA-A and HLA-B alleles for most subjects in the first cohort. The study gave a list of around 170 TCR beta chains associated with cytomegalovirus. In a later analysis, HLA-associated TCR beta chains were found to be more clonally expanded and to have lower generation probabilities than equally common non-associated chains. An association between a missense DCLRE1C variant and V-gene and J-gene trimming of TCR beta chains was found in a later genetic analysis and replicated in an independent cohort. According to a later analysis, parvovirus B19, influenza, CMV and Epstein-Barr virus appeared linked to several top co-occurrence clusters. At a false discovery rate of 0.05, a later analysis linked 15,000 to 20,000 TCR beta sequences to specific HLA alleles.

Library preparation used the immunoSEQ multiplex PCR assay. For the multiplex PCR, a mixture combining 60 forward primers for TCR Vbeta segments and 13 reverse primers for TCR Jbeta segments was used. The CDR3 region of rearranged TCR beta genes was amplified from genomic DNA by a multiplex PCR assay. The Illumina HiSeq System was used to sequence the amplified TCR beta libraries as 87-base-pair reads. For the original study's pipeline: A later analysis counted 65 million to 90 million unique TCR beta chains across the 670 or so repertoires, and some 11 million of these chains were shared by at least two donors. To remove PCR and sequencing errors, raw reads were error-corrected and collapsed into unique sequences using a nearest-neighbor algorithm that merged closely related sequences. V, D and J gene segments were assigned by aligning CDR3 sequences to IMGT reference sequences. For a sequence to be retained, a match of at least six nucleotides to both a V gene segment and a J gene segment was required. A rearrangement counted as productive if the CDR3 had no stop codons and remained in frame with V and J, and every other rearrangement counted as non-productive. Following IMGT convention, CDR3 was defined as the stretch from the second conserved V-encoded cysteine to the conserved J-encoded phenylalanine. In an earlier analysis of around 600 of the donors, sequences lacking an unambiguous match to a single V gene segment were excluded. In an earlier analysis of about 590 of the donors, a V segment was called functional when productive rearrangements were above 56.7%, and segregating when the standard deviation between donors exceeded 5%. A statistical classification framework was built for diagnosing cytomegalovirus status from the catalog of TCR beta chain sequences. A later analysis assigned V and J genes by comparing TCR nucleotide sequences with IMGT/GENE-DB human TR gene sequences. Using the TCRdist pipeline, a later analysis assigned CDR3 sequences along with most-parsimonious VDJ recombination scenarios. In a later analysis, each TCR beta chain was defined by its CDR3 amino acid sequence together with its V-gene family, and reads without a unique V-gene family were excluded. To address suspected cross-contamination and a sequencing artifact, a later analysis removed 550 to 750 highly shared, low-generation-probability nucleotide sequences. In a later analysis, a clonal expansion index for each public chain was calculated from normalized within-repertoire ranks of inferred template counts. A later analysis computed generation probabilities with a VDJ recombination model fitted to out-of-frame rearrangements, and checked the results against IGoR. A later analysis scored TCR-TCR, TCR-HLA and TCR-CMV co-occurrence with hypergeometric tests, applying a repertoire-size bias correction to TCR pairs. A later analysis estimated false discovery rates by permuting HLA or CMV assignments 20 times. In a later analysis, co-occurring TCRs were grouped using DBSCAN, and TCRdist sequence similarity was added for clustering within HLA-allele-positive subsets. For co-occurrence clustering, repertoires with fewer than 30,000 or more than 120,000 public chains were excluded, along with roughly five repertoires with anomalous nucleotide sharing. Entries here come from immuneACCESS through TCRdb and include only in-frame sequences with V and J called. Some clones fail to appear in such tables; in the studies checked, an unresolved V gene covers under half of the shortfall, and the cause of the remainder is unknown. Clone size and the V and J calls come from that table; the DNA yielded D and trimming. The sample contains around 200,000 clones, just over 75% of them found a single time. In total, the top ten clones hold around 2.9% of the sample.

On this clone: Its specific antigen is unknown. There are no base qualities to consult, and no much larger clone falls within one base.

The cohort comprised fewer than 700 healthy bone marrow donors. At the time of sampling, all cohort members were nominally healthy, though unrecorded immune exposures were likely present. The donor was CMV seropositive and belonged to the group of 250 to 300 seropositive cohort members. Every donor gave a peripheral blood sample, and the peripheral blood mononuclear cells from that sample were used for TCR beta sequencing. The Qiagen DNeasy Blood Extraction Kit was used to extract genomic DNA from the blood cell samples. Sequenced: PBMCs. Recombination connected TRBV18 to TRBJ2-1; 8 bases in between match TRBD2. This receptor was taken from a woman aged 55-69 years in good health and CMV-seropositive. The DNA sequence reads TGTGCCAGCTCACCCGGGACTAGAGGCTTCAATGAGCAGTTCTTC. Its translation reads: CASSPGTRGFNEQFF. Where the CDR3 stops, the reference TRBV18 and TRBJ2-1 genes take over; the full variable domain is NAGVMQNPRHLVRRRGQEARLRCSPMKGHSHVYWYRQLPEEGLKFMVYLQKENIIDESGMPKERFSAEFPKEGPSILRIQQVVRGDSAAYFCASSPGTRGFNEQFFGPGTRLTVL.